A selection of T cell receptor beta chains follows, all from one sample in a study of CD8 T cells in Susac syndrome. TCRdb reanalysed the immunoSEQ multiplex PCR reads using MiXCR and keeps one entry per CDR3 protein. The sample carries 120,000 or so distinct CDR3 sequences, around 94% recorded once. Sequenced sample: CD4+ T cells from PBMCs. The receptors shown here come from a human donor with multiple sclerosis. The CDR3 runs from the conserved cysteine through the conserved F or W. The D gene is left open where the match is weak.

V gene	D gene	J gene	CDR3 length	CDR3 protein	CDR3 DNA
TRBV7-2	.	TRBJ2-6	15	CASSGQGAGANVLTF	TGTGCCAGCAGCGGGCAGGGAGCTGGGGCCAACGTCCTGACTTTC
TRBV11-2	TRBD2	TRBJ2-2	18	CASTPIAGRTMRTGELFF	TGTGCCAGCACCCCTATAGCGGGACGGACAATGAGGACCGGGGAGCTGTTTTTT
TRBV30	.	TRBJ1-1	14	CAWSVLGVNTEAFF	TGTGCCTGGAGTGTATTAGGTGTTAACACTGAAGCTTTCTTT
TRBV20-1	.	TRBJ2-1	15	CSARTGQSSYNEQFF	TGCAGTGCTAGAACAGGGCAGAGCTCCTACAATGAGCAGTTCTTC
TRBV2	TRBD1	TRBJ2-7	14	CASSEGWTGDEQYF	TGTGCCAGCAGTGAGGGGTGGACAGGGGACGAGCAGTACTTC
TRBV4-1	.	TRBJ2-3	18	CASSQEGGGEPRTDTQYF	TGCGCCAGCAGCCAAGAGGGAGGTGGGGAGCCGCGGACAGATACGCAGTATTTT
TRBV5-1	TRBD1	TRBJ1-2	13	CASSSTGEGGYTF	TGCGCCAGCAGCTCTACAGGGGAAGGGGGCTACACCTTC
TRBV6-5	.	TRBJ2-4	15	CASSYSRDKGGIQYF	TGTGCCAGCAGTTACTCACGTGACAAGGGGGGCATTCAGTACTTC
TRBV3-1	TRBD2	TRBJ2-5	18	CASSQEAQRGAGQWTQYF	TGTGCCAGCAGCCAAGAGGCACAGCGGGGCGCGGGTCAATGGACCCAGTACTTC
TRBV30	.	TRBJ2-2	13	CAWRSWGTGELFF	TGTGCCTGGAGGAGTTGGGGGACCGGGGAGCTGTTTTTT
TRBV20-1	TRBD2	TRBJ2-1	15	CSARDIGGGDNEQFF	TGCAGTGCTAGAGATATTGGCGGGGGGGACAATGAGCAGTTCTTC